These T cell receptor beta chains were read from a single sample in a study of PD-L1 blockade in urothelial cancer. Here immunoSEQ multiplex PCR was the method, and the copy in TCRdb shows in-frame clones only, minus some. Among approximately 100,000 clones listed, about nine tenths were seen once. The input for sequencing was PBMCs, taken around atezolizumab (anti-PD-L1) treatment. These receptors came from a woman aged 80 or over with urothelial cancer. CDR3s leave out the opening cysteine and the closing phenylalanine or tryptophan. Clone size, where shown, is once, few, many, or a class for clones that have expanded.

CDR3 protein: ASIGGAGKGPDTQY
CDR3 length: 14
clone size: -
V gene: TRBV28
J gene: TRBJ2-3

CDR3 protein: AWKGTGVGQPQH
CDR3 length: 12
clone size: -
V gene: TRBV30
J gene: TRBJ1-5

CDR3 protein: ASSLTGKQPQH
CDR3 length: 11
clone size: -
V gene: TRBV27
J gene: TRBJ1-5

CDR3 protein: ASSLRTADSYGYT
CDR3 length: 13
clone size: -
V gene: TRBV25-1
J gene: TRBJ1-2

CDR3 protein: ASSLATGTYNEQF
CDR3 length: 13
clone size: -
V gene: TRBV7-2
J gene: TRBJ2-1

CDR3 protein: ASSRTVNTEAF
CDR3 length: 11
clone size: -
V gene: TRBV19
J gene: TRBJ1-1

CDR3 protein: ASSPMSPEAF
CDR3 length: 10
clone size: once
V gene: TRBV28
J gene: TRBJ1-1

CDR3 protein: ASSPPTKVGTGTLETQY
CDR3 length: 17
clone size: -
V gene: TRBV18
J gene: TRBJ2-5

CDR3 protein: ASRVLAANTGELF
CDR3 length: 13
clone size: few
V gene: TRBV7-9
J gene: TRBJ2-2

CDR3 protein: ASSQRESEQF
CDR3 length: 10
clone size: -
V gene: TRBV7-6
J gene: TRBJ2-1

CDR3 protein: ASSQDGSGRTDTQY
CDR3 length: 14
clone size: -
V gene: TRBV14
J gene: TRBJ2-3

CDR3 protein: ASSQGALAGGDEQY
CDR3 length: 14
clone size: -
V gene: TRBV4-2
J gene: TRBJ2-7

CDR3 protein: ATQLEALPLEKLF
CDR3 length: 13
clone size: -
V gene: TRBV6-1
J gene: TRBJ1-4

CDR3 protein: ASSPRQGEIRTQY
CDR3 length: 13
clone size: -
V gene: TRBV7-9
J gene: TRBJ2-5

CDR3 protein: ASSARVSTGELF
CDR3 length: 12
clone size: -
V gene: TRBV19
J gene: TRBJ2-2

CDR3 protein: ASEGSGTTDTQY
CDR3 length: 12
clone size: -
V gene: TRBV6-1
J gene: TRBJ2-3